This T cell receptor (beta chain) was observed in a study of blood T cell repertoires in COVID-19. Methods used by the authors: The assay estimated nucleated cells by amplifying reference gene primers. Sequenced by immunoSEQ multiplex PCR; TCRdb stores in-frame clones only, minus some. That table furnishes V, J and clone size, whereas the DNA furnished D and trimming. This repertoire shows around 290,000 clones, approximately 90% found once; its top ten account for about 4.6%. V lost 1 base and J lost 4, with 13 bases in between. CDR3 size: 15 residues. Germline CDR1 LGHDT, CDR2 YNNKEL (reference sequence).

This sequence was found in a man aged 35 to 55 with acute or convalescent COVID-19. The sample consisted of peripheral blood. This chain joins TRBV3-1 (or the pseudogene TRBV3-2) and TRBJ1-2; D ambiguous. The CDR3 region has the DNA TGTGCCAGCAGCCAAGGATTCGGGATCCTCTATGGCTACACCTTC. Its protein is CASSQGFGILYGYTF.